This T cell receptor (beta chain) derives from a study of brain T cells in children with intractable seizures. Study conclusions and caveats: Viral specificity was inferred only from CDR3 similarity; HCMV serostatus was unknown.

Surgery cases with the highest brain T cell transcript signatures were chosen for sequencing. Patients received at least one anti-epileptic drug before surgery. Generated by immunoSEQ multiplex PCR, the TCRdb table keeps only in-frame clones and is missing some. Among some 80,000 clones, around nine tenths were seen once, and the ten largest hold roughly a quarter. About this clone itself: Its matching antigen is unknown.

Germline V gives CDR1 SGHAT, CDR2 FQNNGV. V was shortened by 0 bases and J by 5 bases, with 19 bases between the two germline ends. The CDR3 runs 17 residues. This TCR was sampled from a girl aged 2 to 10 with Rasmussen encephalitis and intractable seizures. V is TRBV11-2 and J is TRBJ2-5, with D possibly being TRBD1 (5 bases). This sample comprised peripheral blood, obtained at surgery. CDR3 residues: CASSLDPRQQVGETQYF. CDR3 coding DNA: TGTGCCAGCAGCTTAGATCCCCGACAGCAAGTGGGGGAGACCCAGTACTTC.